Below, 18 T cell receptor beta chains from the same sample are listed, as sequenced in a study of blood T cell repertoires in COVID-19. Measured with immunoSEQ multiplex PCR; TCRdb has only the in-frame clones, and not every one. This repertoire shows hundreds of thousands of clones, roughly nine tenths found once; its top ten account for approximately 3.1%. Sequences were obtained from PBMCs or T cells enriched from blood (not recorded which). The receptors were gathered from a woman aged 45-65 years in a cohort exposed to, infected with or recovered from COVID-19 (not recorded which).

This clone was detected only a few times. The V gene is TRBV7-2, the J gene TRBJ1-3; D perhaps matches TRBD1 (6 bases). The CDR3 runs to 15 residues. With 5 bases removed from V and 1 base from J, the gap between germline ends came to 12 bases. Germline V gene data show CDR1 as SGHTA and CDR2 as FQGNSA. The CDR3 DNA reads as TGTGCCAGCAGCGATAGTACAGGGTCTGGAAACACCATATATTTT. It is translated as CASSDSTGSGNTIYF.

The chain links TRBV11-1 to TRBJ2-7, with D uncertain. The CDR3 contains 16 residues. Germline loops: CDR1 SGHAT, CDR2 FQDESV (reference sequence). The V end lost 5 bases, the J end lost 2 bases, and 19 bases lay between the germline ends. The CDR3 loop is CASSLGPSISAYEQYF. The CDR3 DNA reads TGTGCCAGCAGCCTTGGGCCCTCGATTTCGGCCTACGAGCAGTACTTC.

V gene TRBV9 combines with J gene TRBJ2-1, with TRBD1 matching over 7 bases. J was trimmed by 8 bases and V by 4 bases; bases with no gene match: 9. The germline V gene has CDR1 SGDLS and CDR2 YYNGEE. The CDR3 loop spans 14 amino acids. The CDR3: CASSTPTGYYEQFF. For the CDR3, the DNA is TGTGCCAGCAGCACGCCGACAGGGTATTATGAGCAGTTCTTC.

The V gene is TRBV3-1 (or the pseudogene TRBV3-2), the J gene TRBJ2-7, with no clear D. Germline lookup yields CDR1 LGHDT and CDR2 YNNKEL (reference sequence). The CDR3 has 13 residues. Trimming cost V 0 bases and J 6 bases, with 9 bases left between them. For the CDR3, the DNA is TGTGCCAGCAGCCAAGAGAGAACGTTCGAGCAGTACTTC. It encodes CASSQERTFEQYF.

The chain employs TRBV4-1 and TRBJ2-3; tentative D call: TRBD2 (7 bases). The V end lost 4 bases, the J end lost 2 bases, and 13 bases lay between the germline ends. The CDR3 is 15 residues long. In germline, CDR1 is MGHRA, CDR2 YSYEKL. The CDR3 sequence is CASSPPRGATDTQYF. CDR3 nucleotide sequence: TGCGCCAGCAGCCCCCCTCGGGGGGCCACAGATACGCAGTATTTT.

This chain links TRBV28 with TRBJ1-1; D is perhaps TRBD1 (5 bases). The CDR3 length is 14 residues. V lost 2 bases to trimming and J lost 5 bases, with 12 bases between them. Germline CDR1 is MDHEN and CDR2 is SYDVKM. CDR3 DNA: TGTGCCAGCAGTTTACAGGGTAGGGCTACTGAAGCTTTCTTT. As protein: CASSLQGRATEAFF.

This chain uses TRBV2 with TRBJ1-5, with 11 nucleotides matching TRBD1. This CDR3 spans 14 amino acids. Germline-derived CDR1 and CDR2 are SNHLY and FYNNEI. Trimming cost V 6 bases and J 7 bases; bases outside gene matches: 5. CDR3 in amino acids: CASRGRDRGQPQHF. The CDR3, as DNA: TGTGCCAGCAGGGGACGGGACAGGGGGCAGCCCCAGCATTTT.

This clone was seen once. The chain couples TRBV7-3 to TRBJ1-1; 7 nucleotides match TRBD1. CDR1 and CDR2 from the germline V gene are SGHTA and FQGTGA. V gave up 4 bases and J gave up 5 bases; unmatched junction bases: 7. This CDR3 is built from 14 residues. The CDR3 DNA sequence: TGTGCCAGCAGCTCCGGGAGGGGGCGGACTGAAGCTTTCTTT. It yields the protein CASSSGRGRTEAFF.

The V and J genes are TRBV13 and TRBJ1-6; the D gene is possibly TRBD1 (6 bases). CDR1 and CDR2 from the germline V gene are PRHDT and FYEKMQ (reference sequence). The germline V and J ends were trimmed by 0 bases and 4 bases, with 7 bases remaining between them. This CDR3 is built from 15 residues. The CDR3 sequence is CASSLGQGYNSPLHF. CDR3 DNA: TGTGCCAGCAGCTTAGGACAGGGTTATAATTCACCCCTCCACTTT. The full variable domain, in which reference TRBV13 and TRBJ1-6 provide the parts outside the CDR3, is AAGVIQSPRHLIKEKRETATLKCYPIPRHDTVYWYQQGPGQDPQFLISFYEKMQSDKGSIPDRFSAQQFSDYHSELNMSSLELGDSALYFCASSLGQGYNSPLHFGNGTRLTVT.

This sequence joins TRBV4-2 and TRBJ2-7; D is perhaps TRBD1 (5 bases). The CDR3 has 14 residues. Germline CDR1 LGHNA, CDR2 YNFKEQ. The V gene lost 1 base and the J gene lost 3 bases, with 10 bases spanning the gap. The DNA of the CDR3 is TGTGCCAGCAGCCAAGGGCAAGGGGTCTACGAGCAGTACTTC. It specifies CASSQGQGVYEQYF.

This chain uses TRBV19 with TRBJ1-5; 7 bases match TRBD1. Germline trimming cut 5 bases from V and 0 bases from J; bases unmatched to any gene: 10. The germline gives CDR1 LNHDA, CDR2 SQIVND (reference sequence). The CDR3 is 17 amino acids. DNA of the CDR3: TGTGCCAGTAGTGTTAACAGGGGAACCTATAGCAATCAGCCCCAGCATTTT. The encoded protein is CASSVNRGTYSNQPQHF. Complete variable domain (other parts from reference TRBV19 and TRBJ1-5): DGGITQSPKYLFRKEGQNVTLSCEQNLNHDAMYWYRQDPGQGLRLIYYSQIVNDFQKGDIAEGYSVSREKKESFPLTVTSAQKNPTAFYLCASSVNRGTYSNQPQHFGDGTRLSIL.

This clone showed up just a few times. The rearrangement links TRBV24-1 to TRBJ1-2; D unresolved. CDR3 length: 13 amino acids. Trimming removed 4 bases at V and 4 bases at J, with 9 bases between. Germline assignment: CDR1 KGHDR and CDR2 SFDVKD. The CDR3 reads CATSDDNFYGYTF. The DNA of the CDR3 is TGTGCCACCAGTGACGACAACTTCTATGGCTACACCTTC.

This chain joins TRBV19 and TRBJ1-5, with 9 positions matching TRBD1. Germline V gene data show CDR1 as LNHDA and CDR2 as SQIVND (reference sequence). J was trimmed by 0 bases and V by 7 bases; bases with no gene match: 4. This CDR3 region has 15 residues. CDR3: CASTRGQGSNQPQHF. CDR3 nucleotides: TGTGCCAGTACCAGGGGACAGGGTAGCAATCAGCCCCAGCATTTT. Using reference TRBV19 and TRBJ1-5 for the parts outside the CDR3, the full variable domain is DGGITQSPKYLFRKEGQNVTLSCEQNLNHDAMYWYRQDPGQGLRLIYYSQIVNDFQKGDIAEGYSVSREKKESFPLTVTSAQKNPTAFYLCASTRGQGSNQPQHFGDGTRLSIL.

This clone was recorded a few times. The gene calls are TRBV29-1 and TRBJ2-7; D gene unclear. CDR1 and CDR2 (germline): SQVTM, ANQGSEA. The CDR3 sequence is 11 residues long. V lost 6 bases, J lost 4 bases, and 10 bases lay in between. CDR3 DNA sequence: TGCAGCGTAGCAAACGATTACGAGCAGTACTTC. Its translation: CSVANDYEQYF.

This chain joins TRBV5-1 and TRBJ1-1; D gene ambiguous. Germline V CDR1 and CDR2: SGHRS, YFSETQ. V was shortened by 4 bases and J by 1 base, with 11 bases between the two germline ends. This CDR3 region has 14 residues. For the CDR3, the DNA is TGCGCCAGCAGCACCAGCGGCGGGAACACTGAAGCTTTCTTT. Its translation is CASSTSGGNTEAFF.

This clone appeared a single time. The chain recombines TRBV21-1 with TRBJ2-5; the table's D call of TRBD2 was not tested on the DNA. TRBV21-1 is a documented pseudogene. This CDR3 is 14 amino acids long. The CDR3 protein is CANRLAGGEETQYF. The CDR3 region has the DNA TGTGCCAATAGACTAGCGGGGGGGGAAGAGACCCAGTACTTC.

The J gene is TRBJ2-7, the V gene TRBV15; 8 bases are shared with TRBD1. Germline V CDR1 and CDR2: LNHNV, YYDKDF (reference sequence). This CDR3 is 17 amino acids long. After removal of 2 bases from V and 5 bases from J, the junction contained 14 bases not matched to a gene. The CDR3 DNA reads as TGTGCCACCAGCAGAAAGGGACAGGTTTTGGGAAGGAACGAGCAGTACTTC. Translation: CATSRKGQVLGRNEQYF.

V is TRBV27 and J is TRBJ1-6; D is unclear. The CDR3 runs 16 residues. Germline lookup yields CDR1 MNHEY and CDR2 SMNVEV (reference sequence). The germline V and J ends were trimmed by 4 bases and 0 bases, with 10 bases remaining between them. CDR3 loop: CASSYTVTSYNSPLHF. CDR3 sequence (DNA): TGTGCCAGCAGTTATACAGTAACCTCCTATAATTCACCCCTCCACTTT.